This T cell receptor beta chain was sequenced during a study of beta chain features in type 1 diabetes. Study-level results: The similarity of naive, central memory and Treg TCRB repertoires appeared greater among patients than among healthy donors. Among patients with Type 1 diabetes, TCRB CDR3s were moderately but significantly shorter in every one of the four CD4+ subsets.

Details on this clone: The target antigen is unknown.

cDNA synthesis used the whole RNA isolate, giving expressed TCRB sequences. An average approximately 3.7 million reads came from naive, central memory and regulatory T cell samples. The protocol was immunoSEQ multiplex PCR, while the TCRdb copy is restricted to in-frame clones and leaves out a portion. The data contain hundreds of thousands of clones, more than 13% of them seen just once; the ten biggest clones take up 0.035% to 0.04%. Sorted populations were all over 95% pure. The V gene lost 5 bases and the J gene lost 1 base, with 8 bases spanning the gap. Germline V gene sequence: CDR1 ENHRY, CDR2 SYGVKD. The CDR3 spans 13 residues.

This TCR was sampled from a man aged 18-30 years with type 1 diabetes. The sample consisted of naive CD4+ T cells from blood. The V gene is TRBV10-3, the J gene TRBJ2-5; D is undetermined. As DNA, the CDR3 is TGTGCCATCAGTACAAGGGCCCAAGAGACCCAGTACTTC. Its protein product is CAISTRAQETQYF.